This passage covers 7 T cell receptor beta chains from one sample sequenced in a study of blood T cell repertoires in COVID-19. This table comes from immunoSEQ multiplex PCR, and its TCRdb copy is limited to in-frame clones, with some not included. The repertoire holds 450,000 to 500,000 clones, with around 90% as singletons. Source material: PBMCs or T cells enriched from blood (not recorded which). All receptors come from a woman between 18 and 29 years old who had recovered from COVID-19.

V is TRBV9 and J is TRBJ2-7; weak D call: TRBD2 (6 bases). This CDR3 comprises 15 residues. V shed 2 bases and J shed 2 bases, with 14 bases lying between them. Germline lookup yields CDR1 SGDLS and CDR2 YYNGEE. This CDR3 is CASSVVGRGTYEQYF. In DNA form, the CDR3 reads TGTGCCAGCAGCGTTGTCGGTCGGGGGACCTACGAGCAGTACTTC.

The chain couples TRBV4-1 to TRBJ1-5; maybe TRBD1 (6 bases). V shed 4 bases and J shed 1 base, with 11 bases lying between them. The CDR3 sequence is 15 residues long. Germline CDR1 MGHRA, CDR2 YSYEKL. CDR3: CASSLTGLSNQPQHF. The DNA for the CDR3 is TGCGCCAGCAGCCTTACAGGGCTAAGCAATCAGCCCCAGCATTTT.

The V and J genes are TRBV7-9 and TRBJ1-2; D might be TRBD1 (5 bases). This CDR3 spans 13 amino acids. The V end was cut by 3 bases, the J end by 8 bases, with 13 bases between. The V gene's germline CDR1 is SEHNR and CDR2 FQNEAQ (reference sequence). The CDR3 DNA follows: TGTGCCAGCAGCTTCTGGAGGGACGGCGGCTACACCTTC. Its protein is CASSFWRDGGYTF.

The chain recombines TRBV10-1 with TRBJ2-2; 8 bases agree with TRBD2. CDR3 length: 16 residues. Germline V gene sequence: CDR1 WNHNN, CDR2 SYGVQD (reference sequence). V lost 2 bases, J lost 8 bases, and 10 bases stayed unmatched. CDR3: CASSEAPGLGIGELFF. CDR3 nucleotide sequence: TGCGCCAGCAGTGAGGCCCCGGGACTAGGAATAGGGGAGCTGTTTTTT.

This chain joins TRBV5-5 and TRBJ1-6; tentatively, D is TRBD1 (5 bases). The CDR3 has 17 amino acids. V dropped 0 bases and J dropped 10 bases, with 20 bases sitting between them. CDR1 is SGHKS and CDR2 is YYEKEE in the germline V gene (reference sequence). CDR3 sequence (DNA): TGTGCCAGCAGCTTGGGTAGTGGGGGGTCGGAAAGATCACCCCTCCACTTT. Translated, it gives CASSLGSGGSERSPLHF.

The sample holds one count of this clone. CDR3 DNA: TGTGCCAGCAGCTTCGGGCGGGACACCATATATTTT. Protein product: CASSFGRDTIYF. V usage is TRBV5-4 and J usage is TRBJ1-3; D uncertain. The CDR3 runs to 12 residues. The germline gives CDR1 SGHNT, CDR2 YYREEE (reference sequence). The V and J ends lost 2 bases and 8 bases respectively, with 8 bases between them.

CDR3 nucleotides: TGTGCCAGCAGCCCGGGACTAGCAAAGGATACGCAGTATTTT. Its protein is CASSPGLAKDTQYF. J is TRBJ2-3 and V is TRBV7-3, with 9 bases lining up with TRBD2. V lost 5 bases to trimming and J lost 6 bases; unmatched junction nucleotides: 6. Germline V gene sequence: CDR1 SGHTA, CDR2 FQGTGA. This CDR3 region has 14 residues.